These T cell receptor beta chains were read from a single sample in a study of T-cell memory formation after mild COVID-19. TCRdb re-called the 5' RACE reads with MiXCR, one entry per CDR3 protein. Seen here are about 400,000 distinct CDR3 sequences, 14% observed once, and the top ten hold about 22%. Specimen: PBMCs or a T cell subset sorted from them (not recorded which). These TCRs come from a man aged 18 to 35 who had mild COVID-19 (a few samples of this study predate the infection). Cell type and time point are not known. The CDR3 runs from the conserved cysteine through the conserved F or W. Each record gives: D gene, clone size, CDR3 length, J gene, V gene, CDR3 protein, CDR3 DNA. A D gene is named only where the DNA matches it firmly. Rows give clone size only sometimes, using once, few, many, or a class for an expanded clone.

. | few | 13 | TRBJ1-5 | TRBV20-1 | CSATGDSNQPQHF | TGCAGTGCGACAGGAGATAGCAATCAGCCCCAGCATTTT
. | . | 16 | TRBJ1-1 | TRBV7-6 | CASSRVGEGWDTEAFF | TGTGCCAGCAGCCGGGTGGGCGAGGGATGGGACACTGAAGCTTTCTTT
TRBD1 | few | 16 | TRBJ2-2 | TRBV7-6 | CASSPPPGQLTGELFF | TGTGCCAGCAGCCCCCCTCCGGGACAGCTAACCGGGGAGCTGTTTTTT
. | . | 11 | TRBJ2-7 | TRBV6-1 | CASIRAYEQYF | TGTGCCAGCATTCGGGCCTACGAGCAGTACTTC
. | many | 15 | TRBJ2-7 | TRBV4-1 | CASSQDWAVSYEQYF | TGCGCCAGCAGCCAAGATTGGGCCGTCTCCTACGAGCAGTACTTC
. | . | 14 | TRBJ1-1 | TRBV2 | CASSVLGGSTEAFF | TGTGCCAGCAGTGTTTTAGGAGGGTCCACTGAAGCTTTCTTT
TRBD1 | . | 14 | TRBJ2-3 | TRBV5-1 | CASTTGQGTDTQYF | TGCGCCAGCACCACAGGACAGGGCACAGATACGCAGTATTTT
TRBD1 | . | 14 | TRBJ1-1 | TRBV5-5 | CASSAEQGRTEAFF | TGTGCCAGCAGCGCGGAACAGGGGAGGACTGAAGCTTTCTTT
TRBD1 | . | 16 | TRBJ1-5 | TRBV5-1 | CASSSKTGGRNQPQHF | TGCGCCAGCAGCTCAAAGACAGGGGGCCGCAATCAGCCCCAGCATTTT
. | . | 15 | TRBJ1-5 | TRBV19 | CASSPPREANQPQHF | TGTGCCAGTAGTCCGCCTAGGGAGGCCAATCAGCCCCAGCATTTT
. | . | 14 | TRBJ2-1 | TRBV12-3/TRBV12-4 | CASSLSRGNNEQFF | TGTGCCAGCAGTCTCTCCCGGGGGAACAATGAGCAGTTCTTC
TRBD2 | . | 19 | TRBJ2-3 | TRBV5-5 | CASTPTGRGLFERTDTQYF | TGTGCCAGCACCCCAACCGGGAGGGGCCTCTTCGAACGCACAGATACGCAGTATTTT
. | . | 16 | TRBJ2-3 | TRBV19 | CASSMGATRSTDTQYF | TGTGCCAGTAGTATGGGGGCTACCAGAAGCACAGATACGCAGTATTTT
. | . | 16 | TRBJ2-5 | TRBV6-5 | CASSYSWVAGRETQYF | TGTGCCAGCAGTTACTCATGGGTTGCAGGGCGGGAGACCCAGTACTTC
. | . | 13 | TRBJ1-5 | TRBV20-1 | CSASPSFNQPQHF | TGCAGTGCTAGTCCCAGTTTCAATCAGCCCCAGCATTTT
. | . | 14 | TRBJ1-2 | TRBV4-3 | CASSHARHDYGYTF | TGCGCCAGCAGCCATGCTCGACATGACTATGGCTACACCTTC
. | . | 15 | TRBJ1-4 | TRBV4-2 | CASSQEKGPVGELFF | TGTGCCAGCAGCCAAGAAAAGGGCCCTGTGGGGGAACTGTTTTTT
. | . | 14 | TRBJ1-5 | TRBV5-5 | CASSLVGQNQPQHF | TGTGCCAGCAGCTTGGTGGGACAAAATCAGCCCCAGCATTTT
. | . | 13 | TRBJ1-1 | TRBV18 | CATTSGPETEAFF | TGTGCCACCACGTCGGGGCCCGAAACTGAAGCTTTCTTT
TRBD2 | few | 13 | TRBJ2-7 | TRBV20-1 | CSATSGGQSEQYF | TGCAGTGCTACTAGCGGGGGGCAAAGCGAGCAGTACTTC
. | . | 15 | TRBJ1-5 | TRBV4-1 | CASSQEATTDQPQHF | TGCGCCAGCAGCCAAGAAGCGACAACCGATCAGCCCCAGCATTTT
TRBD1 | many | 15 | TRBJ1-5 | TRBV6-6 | CASSESGGISQPQHF | TGTGCCAGCAGTGAATCAGGGGGCATAAGTCAGCCCCAGCATTTT
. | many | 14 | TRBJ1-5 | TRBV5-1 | CASSLDGIYQPQHF | TGCGCCAGCAGCTTGGACGGGATCTATCAGCCCCAGCATTTT
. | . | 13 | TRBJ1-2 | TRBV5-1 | CASSLLGSLGYTF | TGCGCCAGCAGCTTGCTGGGGTCCCTTGGCTACACCTTC
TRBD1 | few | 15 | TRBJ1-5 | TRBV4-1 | CASSLQSGGNQPQHF | TGCGCCAGCAGCCTCCAATCAGGGGGTAATCAGCCCCAGCATTTT
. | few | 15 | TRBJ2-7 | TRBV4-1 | CASSQDPTPSYEQYF | TGCGCCAGCAGCCAAGATCCGACACCGTCCTACGAGCAGTACTTC
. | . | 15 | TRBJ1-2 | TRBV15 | CATSPDRGPGRGYTF | TGTGCCACCAGCCCCGATAGAGGGCCCGGGAGGGGCTACACCTTC
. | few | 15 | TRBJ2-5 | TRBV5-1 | CASSLAGSTEETQYF | TGCGCCAGCAGCTTGGCGGGGAGTACTGAAGAGACCCAGTACTTC
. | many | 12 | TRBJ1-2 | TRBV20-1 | CSARGGGGGYTF | TGCAGTGCTAGAGGTGGAGGTGGGGGCTACACCTTC
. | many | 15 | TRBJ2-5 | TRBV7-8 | CASSLGPDQRQTQYF | TGTGCCAGCAGCCTTGGACCAGATCAGCGGCAAACCCAGTACTTC
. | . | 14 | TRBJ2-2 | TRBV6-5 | CASSLLGFTGELFF | TGTGCCAGCAGCCTCCTCGGGTTTACCGGGGAGCTGTTTTTT
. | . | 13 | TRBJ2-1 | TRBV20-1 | CSAGPGDGNEQFF | TGCAGTGCCGGCCCAGGGGATGGCAATGAGCAGTTCTTC
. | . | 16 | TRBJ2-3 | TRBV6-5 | CASSYGSGSRADTQYF | TGTGCCAGCAGTTACGGGTCGGGGTCAAGGGCAGATACGCAGTATTTT
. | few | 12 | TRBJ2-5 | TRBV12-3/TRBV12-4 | CASSFSTETQYF | TGTGCCAGCAGTTTTTCTACAGAGACCCAGTACTTC
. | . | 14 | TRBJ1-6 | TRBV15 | CATSRDRANSPLHF | TGTGCCACCAGCAGAGACAGAGCTAATTCACCCCTCCACTTT
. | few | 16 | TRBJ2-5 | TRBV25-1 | CASSDPVGGAGETQYF | TGTGCCAGCAGTGACCCCGTTGGGGGGGCGGGGGAGACCCAGTACTTC
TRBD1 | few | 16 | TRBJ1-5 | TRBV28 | CASSPTGTGPNRPQHF | TGTGCCAGCAGTCCAACCGGGACAGGGCCAAATCGACCCCAGCATTTT
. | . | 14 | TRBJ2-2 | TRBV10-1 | CASSDREGTGELFF | TGCGCCAGCAGTGACAGGGAAGGCACCGGGGAGCTGTTTTTT
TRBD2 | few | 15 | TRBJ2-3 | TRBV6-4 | CASSDGPAGADTQYF | TGTGCCAGCAGTGACGGTCCAGCGGGGGCGGATACGCAGTATTTT
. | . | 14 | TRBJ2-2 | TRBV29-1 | CSAPLGANTGELFF | TGCAGCGCCCCTCTAGGAGCGAACACCGGGGAGCTGTTTTTT
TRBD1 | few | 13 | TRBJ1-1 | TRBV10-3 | CAIRTGDHTEAFF | TGTGCCATCCGGACAGGGGACCATACTGAAGCTTTCTTT
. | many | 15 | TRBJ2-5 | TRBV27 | CASSPEWGRGETQYF | TGTGCCAGCAGTCCAGAGTGGGGCCGGGGAGAGACCCAGTACTTC